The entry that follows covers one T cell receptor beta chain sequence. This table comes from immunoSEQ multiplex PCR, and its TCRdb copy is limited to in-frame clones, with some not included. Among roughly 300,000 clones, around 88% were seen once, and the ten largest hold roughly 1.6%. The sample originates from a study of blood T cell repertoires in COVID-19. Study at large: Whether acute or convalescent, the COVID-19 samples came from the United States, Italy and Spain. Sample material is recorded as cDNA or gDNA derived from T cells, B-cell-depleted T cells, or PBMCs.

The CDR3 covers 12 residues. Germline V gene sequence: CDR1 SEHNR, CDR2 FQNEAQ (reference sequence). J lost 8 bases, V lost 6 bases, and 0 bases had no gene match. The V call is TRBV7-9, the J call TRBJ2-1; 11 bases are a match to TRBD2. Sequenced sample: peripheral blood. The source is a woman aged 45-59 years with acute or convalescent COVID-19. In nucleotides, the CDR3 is TGTGCCAGCAGGGGACTAGCGGATGAGCAGTTCTTC. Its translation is CASRGLADEQFF. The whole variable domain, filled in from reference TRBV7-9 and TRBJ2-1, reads DTGVSQNPRHKITKRGQNVTFRCDPISEHNRLYWYRQTLGQGPEFLTYFQNEAQLEKSRLLSDRFSAERPKGSFSTLEIQRTEQGDSAMYLCASRGLADEQFFGPGTRLTVL.